The source of this T cell receptor beta chain is a study of blood T cell repertoires in COVID-19. As for the study in general: Samples of COVID-19 (acute and convalescent) were obtained from the United States, Italy and Spain.

Per the original methods: Reference gene primer amplification in the assay estimated nucleated cell counts. Assay: immunoSEQ multiplex PCR; the TCRdb copy retains only in-frame clones and omits some. From that table come the V and J calls and clone size; the DNA was used to work out D and trimming. Among around 200,000 clones listed, around 85% were seen once. Cohort assignment relied on participant-reported clinical history. The CDR3 loop spans 19 amino acids. The clonotype comes from a middle-aged man who had recovered from COVID-19. The sequencing sample was made of PBMCs or T cells enriched from blood (not recorded which). The chain carries TRBV21-1 and TRBJ2-1; the DNA was not compared with TRBD2, the D call given in the table. TRBV21-1 is a known pseudogene. CDR3 nucleotides: TGTGCCAGGTCTACGGGGCTAGCGGGACCTAGGGGCTCCTACAATGAGCAGTTCTTC. Its protein is CARSTGLAGPRGSYNEQFF.